Below, 10 T cell receptor beta chains from the same sample are listed, as sequenced in a study of liver allograft versus peripheral blood T cells. The overall study: Transplanted livers held T cell receptor repertoires, and these were compared with repertoires in recipients' peripheral blood.

TCRdb re-called the reads through MiXCR, storing one row per CDR3 protein. The profile covers about 810 distinct CDR3 sequences, with roughly 15% appearing a single time and 40% taken by the ten largest. The receptors derive from a human patient who had a liver transplant. The graft donor may have given rise to some T cells.

By sample fraction, this clonotype is large (0.1 to 1%). The rearrangement uses TRBV6-6 and TRBJ2-2; D is uncertain. Germline-derived CDR1 and CDR2 are MNHNY and SVGAGI (reference sequence). V dropped 6 bases and J dropped 5 bases, with 7 bases sitting between them. The CDR3 runs to 12 residues. The CDR3 nucleotides are TGTGCCAGCAGCCCAGGAACCGGGGAGCTGTTTTTT. It encodes CASSPGTGELFF.

In its sample, this clonotype is hyperexpanded. This chain uses TRBV29-1 with TRBJ1-2, with D unresolved. The V and J ends lost 2 bases and 7 bases respectively, with 5 bases between them. The CDR3 runs 10 residues. In germline, CDR1 is SQVTM, CDR2 ANQGSEA. DNA for the CDR3: TGCAGCGTTGAACTGGGTGGCTACACCTTC. It yields the protein CSVELGGYTF.

This chain connects TRBV27 to TRBJ2-1; 8 nucleotides match TRBD2. Germline V gene lookup returns CDR1 MNHEY and CDR2 SMNVEV (reference sequence). The CDR3 extends over 16 amino acids. After removal of 3 bases from V and 8 bases from J, the junction contained 12 bases not matched to a gene. In DNA, the CDR3 is TGTGCCAGCAGTTTCTTCGGGGGGGGGACTTGGGATGAGCAGTTCTTC. Residues: CASSFFGGGTWDEQFF.

Turning to this clonotype: A clone one base away is much larger, so this may be a read error. The V gene is TRBV5-6, the J gene TRBJ2-5, with D possibly TRBD1 on 7 matching bases. The CDR3 is made up of 13 amino acids. Germline loops: CDR1 SGHDT, CDR2 YYEEEE. V was shortened by 10 bases and J by 5 bases, with 18 bases between the two germline ends. CDR3 DNA sequence: TGTGCCGGCACCATGACAGGGAGGGAGACCCAGTACTTC. It yields the protein CAGTMTGRETQYF. Full variable domain (outside the CDR3, taken from reference TRBV5-6 and TRBJ2-5): DAGVTQSPTHLIKTRGQQVTLRCSPKSGHDTVSWYQQALGQGPQFIFQYYEEEERQRGNFPDRFSGHQFPNYSSELNVNALLLGDSALYLCAGTMTGRETQYFGPGTRLLVL.

This clonotype is large (0.1 to 1%) in the sample. The CDR3 DNA follows: TGTGCCAGCAGGACCGTTGAAGGGGTCTCACCCCTCCACTTT. Its protein product is CASRTVEGVSPLHF. The rearrangement joins TRBV6-2 or TRBV6-3 to TRBJ1-6; D possibly corresponds to TRBD1 (5 bases). Germline CDR1 MNHEY, CDR2 SVGEGT. Trimming left V 6 bases short and J 10 bases short, with 16 bases between. The CDR3 is made up of 14 amino acids.

This clonotype came up once. With a much larger clone just one base away, this may be a read error. The chain couples TRBV18 to TRBJ2-1, with D unclear. Germline V gene data show CDR1 as KGHSH and CDR2 as LQKENI. The CDR3 covers 11 residues. Trimming cost V 4 bases and J 13 bases, with 11 bases left between them. CDR3 in amino acids: CASSRQETQFF. In nucleotides, the CDR3 is TGTGCCAGCTCACGACAAGAGACCCAGTTCTTC. Full variable domain (remainder filled in from reference TRBV18 and TRBJ2-1): NAGVMQNPRHLVRRRGQEARLRCSPMKGHSHVYWYRQLPEEGLKFMVYLQKENIIDESGMPKERFSAEFPKEGPSILRIQQVVRGDSAAYFCASSRQETQFFGPGTRLTVL.

By its share, this clonotype is large. The V gene is TRBV6-2 or TRBV6-3, the J gene TRBJ1-5, with D unresolved. The ends were cut back, 7 bases at V and 7 bases at J, with 14 bases in the middle. The CDR3 consists of 13 residues. Germline values: CDR1 MNHEY, CDR2 SVGEGT. The DNA of the CDR3 is TGTGCCAGCACTACTCAAGACCACCAGCCCCAGCATTTT. Translating gives CASTTQDHQPQHF.

This clonotype qualifies as medium-sized (0.01 to 0.1%). This chain connects TRBV19 to TRBJ2-7; 8 bases agree with TRBD2. The CDR3 spans 14 residues. Looked up from germline, CDR1 is LNHDA and CDR2 is SQIVND (reference sequence). The J segment lost 3 bases and the V segment lost 5 bases, leaving 6 bases of the junction unmatched. The CDR3 DNA reads as TGTGCCAGTAGTCGGGGGGGCGCAAACTACGAGCAGTACTTC. Its translation: CASSRGGANYEQYF.

This clonotype is large (0.1 to 1%) in the sample. The chain employs TRBV6-1 and TRBJ1-2; D remains ambiguous. Germline CDR1 MNHNS, CDR2 SASEGT. CDR3 length: 14 amino acids. V dropped 2 bases and J dropped 4 bases, with 11 bases sitting between them. The CDR3 DNA sequence: TGTGCCAGCAGTGAAATAAGGGCCGGCTATGGCTACACCTTC. Protein sequence: CASSEIRAGYGYTF.

This clonotype is classed as large. The V gene is TRBV9, the J gene TRBJ1-4; D might be TRBD1 (5 bases). This CDR3 contains 12 residues. V lost 4 bases, J lost 8 bases, and 9 bases lay in between. Germline values: CDR1 SGDLS, CDR2 YYNGEE. CDR3 sequence reads: CASSLEGEKLFF. The CDR3, as DNA: TGTGCCAGCAGCCTGGAGGGGGAAAAACTGTTTTTT.